These 9 T cell receptor beta chains were sequenced from one sample in a study of blood T cell repertoires in COVID-19. Some clones are missing from TCRdb's copy, which holds only in-frame ones; the method was immunoSEQ multiplex PCR. This table holds a few hundred thousand clones, roughly 87% found once. The specimen sequenced was PBMCs or T cells enriched from blood (not recorded which). These receptors came from a woman in her 30s who had recovered from COVID-19.

This chain joins TRBV7-6 and TRBJ2-7; 8 bases are a match to TRBD1. CDR1 and CDR2 (germline): SGHVS, FNYEAQ. The CDR3 is 14 residues long. V gave up 7 bases and J gave up 6 bases; unmatched junction bases: 11. CDR3 sequence (DNA): TGTGCCAGCACCGCCCTTCAGGGGGCTGGCGAGCAGTACTTC. Protein: CASTALQGAGEQYF.

The chain has TRBV14 and TRBJ2-7; 7 nucleotides align to TRBD1. The CDR3 has 13 amino acids. V shed 3 bases and J 6 bases; nucleotides not matched to a gene: 5. Looked up from germline, CDR1 is SGHDN and CDR2 is FVKESK. The CDR3 DNA is TGTGCCAGCAGCCAGGAGACAGGGATCGAGCAGTACTTC. Translation: CASSQETGIEQYF.

The chain combines TRBV24-1 with TRBJ2-2; no clear D. Germline V gene data show CDR1 as KGHDR and CDR2 as SFDVKD. The CDR3 consists of 16 residues. V lost 1 base and J lost 0, with 8 bases in between. The CDR3 here is CATSDFPNSNTGELFF. DNA for the CDR3: TGTGCCACCAGTGATTTCCCAAACTCGAACACCGGGGAGCTGTTTTTT.

V is TRBV11-2 and J is TRBJ1-4; 9 nucleotides line up with TRBD1. The CDR3 has 15 amino acids. With V trimmed by 5 bases and J by 8 bases, 9 bases remained unmatched. Germline V gene data show CDR1 as SGHAT and CDR2 as FQNNGV. The chain's CDR3 is CASSRPGTGIEKLFF. CDR3 coding DNA: TGTGCCAGCAGCCGCCCCGGGACAGGGATAGAAAAACTGTTTTTT.

The CDR3 protein is CASSPGGGAGPNYGYTF. CDR3 bases: TGTGCCAGCAGCCCAGGGGGTGGAGCGGGCCCTAACTATGGCTACACCTTC. The genes are TRBV7-2 and TRBJ1-2, with 7 positions matching TRBD1. Germline trimming cut 5 bases from V and 0 bases from J; bases unmatched to any gene: 12. Germline CDR1 SGHTA, CDR2 FQGNSA. The CDR3 has 17 residues. Complete variable domain (other parts from reference TRBV7-2 and TRBJ1-2): GAGVSQSPSNKVTEKGKDVELRCDPISGHTALYWYRQSLGQGLEFLIYFQGNSAPDKSGLPSDRFSAERTGGSVSTLTIQRTQQEDSAVYLCASSPGGGAGPNYGYTFGSGTRLTVV.

The chain recombines TRBV5-5 with TRBJ2-2, with TRBD2 identical over 10 bases. The CDR3 length is 15 residues. After removal of 5 bases from V and 6 bases from J, the junction contained 7 bases not matched to a gene. Germline CDR1 reads SGHKS; CDR2 reads YYEKEE (reference sequence). CDR3 sequence (DNA): TGTGCCAGCAGGACCGGGACTAGCGACGCCGGGGAGCTGTTTTTT. It translates to CASRTGTSDAGELFF.

To note about this clone: Other DNA sequences in this sample translate to the same CDR3. The chain couples TRBV10-3 to TRBJ1-5; D might be TRBD1 (6 bases). Trimming left V 3 bases short and J 6 bases short, with 6 bases between. This CDR3 has 12 residues. In germline, CDR1 is ENHRY, CDR2 SYGVKD. The CDR3 loop reads CAISEGGQPQHF. The CDR3 bases are TGTGCCATCAGTGAAGGGGGTCAGCCCCAGCATTTT.

The chain has TRBV7-6 and TRBJ2-1; D perhaps matches TRBD1 (6 bases). Germline CDR1 and CDR2: SGHVS and FNYEAQ. V lost 3 bases, J lost 2 bases, and 14 bases lay in between. This CDR3 has 16 amino acids. CDR3 DNA: TGTGCCAGCAGCTTGGCACCAGGGGTTGCCTACAATGAGCAGTTCTTC. It specifies CASSLAPGVAYNEQFF. Together with reference TRBV7-6 and TRBJ2-1, the CDR3 gives the full variable domain: GAGVSQSPRYKVTKRGQDVALRCDPISGHVSLYWYRQALGQGPEFLTYFNYEAQQDKSGLPNDRFSAERPEGSISTLTIQRTEQRDSAMYRCASSLAPGVAYNEQFFGPGTRLTVL.

The chain combines TRBV2 with TRBJ1-4, with 9 bases lining up with TRBD1. Germline CDR1 SNHLY, CDR2 FYNNEI. J gave up 5 bases and V 7 bases, and 11 bases lay outside the gene matches. The CDR3 runs 16 residues. CDR3 coding DNA: TGTGCCAGCACCCCTACGGCGGGACAGGGAAATGAAAAACTGTTTTTT. It codes for CASTPTAGQGNEKLFF.